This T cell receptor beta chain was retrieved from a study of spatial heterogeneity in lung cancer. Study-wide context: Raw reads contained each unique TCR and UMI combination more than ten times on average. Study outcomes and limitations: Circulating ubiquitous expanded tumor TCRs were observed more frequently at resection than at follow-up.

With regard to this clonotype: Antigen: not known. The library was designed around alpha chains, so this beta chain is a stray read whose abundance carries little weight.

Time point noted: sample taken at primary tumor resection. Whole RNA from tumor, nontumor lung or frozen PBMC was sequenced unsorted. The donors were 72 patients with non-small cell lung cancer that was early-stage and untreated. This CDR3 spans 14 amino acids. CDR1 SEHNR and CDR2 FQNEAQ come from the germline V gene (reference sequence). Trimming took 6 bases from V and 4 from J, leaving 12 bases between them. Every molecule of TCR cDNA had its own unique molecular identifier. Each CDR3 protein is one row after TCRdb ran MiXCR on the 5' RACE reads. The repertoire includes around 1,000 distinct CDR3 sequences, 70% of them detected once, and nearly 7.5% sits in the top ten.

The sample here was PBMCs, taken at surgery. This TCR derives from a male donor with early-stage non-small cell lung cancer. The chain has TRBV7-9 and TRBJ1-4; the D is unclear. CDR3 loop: CASRPRSFNEKLFF. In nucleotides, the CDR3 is TGTGCCAGCAGACCAAGGTCCTTTAATGAAAAACTGTTTTTT.